The T cell receptor (beta chain) under discussion was sequenced for a study of blood T cell repertoires in COVID-19. Study-level background: Samples representing acute and convalescent COVID-19 were sourced from the United States, Italy and Spain. In each case, the material was cDNA or gDNA derived from T cells, B-cell-depleted T cells, or PBMCs.

The CDR3 runs 17 residues. V was trimmed by 2 bases and J by 0 bases, leaving 16 bases between them. Germline CDR1 and CDR2: MNHEY and SVGEGT. Original handling: Reference gene primers were amplified, and this amplification served to estimate nucleated cell counts. The repertoire was sequenced with immunoSEQ multiplex PCR; TCRdb's copy has only in-frame clones and lacks some. V, J and clone size were drawn from that table, and D and trimming were deduced from the DNA. Of 150,000 to 200,000 clones listed, 86% are singletons. This clone was found many times. Sequencing used peripheral blood. This TCR derives from a man aged 45-60 years with active or convalescent COVID-19. The chain couples TRBV6-2 or TRBV6-3 to TRBJ1-1; tentative D call: TRBD1 (6 bases). The CDR3, as DNA: TGTGCCAGCAGTTACCCCCGGACAGTTAACATGAACACTGAAGCTTTCTTT. Protein sequence: CASSYPRTVNMNTEAFF.